The 8 T cell receptor beta chains below were found in one sample sequenced in a study of blood T cell repertoires in COVID-19. This table comes from immunoSEQ multiplex PCR, and its TCRdb copy is limited to in-frame clones, with some not included. The top ten clones hold 3% to 4.5% of a sample with around 140,000 clones, over 75% of them seen once. What was sequenced was PBMCs or T cells enriched from blood (not recorded which). All receptors come from a man aged 50 to 60 in a cohort exposed to, infected with or recovered from COVID-19 (not recorded which).

The J gene is TRBJ1-2, the V gene TRBV7-2; D possibly corresponds to TRBD1 (5 bases). Trimming pared 5 bases from V and 8 bases from J, leaving 12 bases between. This CDR3 is 12 amino acids long. Germline CDR1 is SGHTA and CDR2 is FQGNSA. This chain's CDR3 is CASSPQGTGYTF. For the CDR3, the DNA is TGTGCCAGCAGCCCCCAGGGTACGGGCTACACCTTC. The whole variable domain, remainder taken from reference TRBV7-2 and TRBJ1-2, is GAGVSQSPSNKVTEKGKDVELRCDPISGHTALYWYRQSLGQGLEFLIYFQGNSAPDKSGLPSDRFSAERTGGSVSTLTIQRTQQEDSAVYLCASSPQGTGYTFGSGTRLTVV.

The chain couples TRBV9 to TRBJ2-3; unclear D gene. Per the germline V gene, CDR1 is SGDLS and CDR2 is YYNGEE. The CDR3 is 14 residues long. Trimming cost V 0 bases and J 2 bases, with 7 bases left between them. In DNA, the CDR3 is TGTGCCAGCAGCGTAGGTACCTACACAGATACGCAGTATTTT. It yields the protein CASSVGTYTDTQYF.

This chain links TRBV30 with TRBJ1-1, with unresolved D. The CDR3 runs to 11 residues. The germline V gene encodes CDR1 GTSNPN and CDR2 SVGIG (reference sequence). V was trimmed by 0 bases and J by 6 bases, leaving 5 bases between them. CDR3 coding DNA: TGTGCCTGGAGTGTACGGGCTGAAGCTTTCTTT. As protein: CAWSVRAEAFF.

This chain joins TRBV12-3 or TRBV12-4 and TRBJ1-1; maybe TRBD1 (6 bases). This CDR3 comprises 13 residues. Between the trimmed V and J ends, which lost 6 bases and 5 bases, there was a span of 13 bases. CDR3 in amino acids: CASSPHRVTEAFF. The DNA for the CDR3 is TGTGCCAGCAGCCCCCACAGGGTTACTGAAGCTTTCTTT.

This chain joins TRBV4-1 and TRBJ1-6; D remains unclear. Germline CDR1 is MGHRA and CDR2 is YSYEKL. Trimming pared 4 bases from V and 8 bases from J, leaving 12 bases between. This CDR3 has 14 amino acids. This CDR3 is CASSPRPADSPLHF. CDR3 DNA sequence: TGCGCCAGCAGCCCCCGGCCGGCGGATTCACCCCTCCACTTT.

The rearrangement uses TRBV29-1 and TRBJ1-2; 7 nucleotides line up with TRBD1. The CDR3 runs 15 residues. After removal of 6 bases from V and 6 bases from J, the junction contained 16 bases not matched to a gene. Germline loops: CDR1 SQVTM, CDR2 ANQGSEA. The CDR3 sequence: CSVVSVTGVRDGYTF. Here the CDR3 DNA reads TGCAGCGTCGTAAGCGTTACAGGGGTAAGGGATGGCTACACCTTC.

The DNA of the CDR3 is TGTGCCAGTAGGCCTCCCCTCGGACTAGCCGGTGAGCAGTTCTTC. Translating it yields CASRPPLGLAGEQFF. V is TRBV19 and J is TRBJ2-1; 8 positions agree with TRBD2. The germline CDR1 and CDR2 sequences are LNHDA and SQIVND (reference sequence). This CDR3 contains 15 residues. V lost 6 bases to trimming and J lost 9 bases; unmatched junction nucleotides: 13.

This CDR3 reads CASSFSGGAYEQYF. CDR3 nucleotide sequence: TGTGCCAGCAGTTTTAGCGGGGGGGCGTACGAGCAGTACTTC. This chain uses TRBV27 with TRBJ2-7, with TRBD2 matching over 11 bases. The trim removed 3 bases at V and 4 bases at J, leaving 2 bases unmatched. CDR3 size: 14 residues. Germline assignment: CDR1 MNHEY and CDR2 SMNVEV (reference sequence).